This T cell receptor (beta chain) was found in a study of T-cell memory formation after mild COVID-19. Germline lookup yields CDR1 LGHNA and CDR2 YNFKEQ. Trimming cost V 0 bases and J 1 base, with 14 bases left between them. The CDR3 runs 17 residues. This clonotype was counted between two and nine times. Its cognate antigen is unknown. TCRdb re-called the 5' RACE reads with MiXCR, one entry per CDR3 protein. The table includes hundreds of thousands of distinct CDR3 sequences, less than 9.5% detected once. Overall study results and limits: Specificity for SARS-CoV-2 was not confirmed among the second-wave clones peaking on day 37.

The TCR originated in a man between 18 and 29 years old who had mild COVID-19 (a few samples of this study predate the infection). Cell type and time point are not known. Sequencing used PBMCs or a T cell subset sorted from them (not recorded which). The chain joins TRBV4-2 to TRBJ2-3; D is possibly TRBD2 (6 bases). CDR3 bases: TGTGCCAGCAGCCAAGAGGGGCGGGGTTCGGGCACAGATACGCAGTATTTT. This encodes CASSQEGRGSGTDTQYF.